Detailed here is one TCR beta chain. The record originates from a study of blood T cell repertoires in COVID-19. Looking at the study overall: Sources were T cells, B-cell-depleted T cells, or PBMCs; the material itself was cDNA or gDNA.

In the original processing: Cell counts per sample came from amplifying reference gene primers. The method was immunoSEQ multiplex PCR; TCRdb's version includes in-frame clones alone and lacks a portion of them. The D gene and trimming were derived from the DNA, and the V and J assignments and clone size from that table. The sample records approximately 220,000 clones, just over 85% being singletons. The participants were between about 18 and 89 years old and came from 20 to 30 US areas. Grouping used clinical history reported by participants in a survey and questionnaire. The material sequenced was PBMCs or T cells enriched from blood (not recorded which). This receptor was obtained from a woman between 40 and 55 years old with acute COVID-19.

The DNA of the CDR3 is TGTGCCATCAGTGAAGCGCCAGGGGGTGAAGCTTTCTTT. Translated: CAISEAPGGEAFF. This chain uses TRBV10-3 with TRBJ1-1; the match to TRBD1 covers 7 bases. V shed 3 bases, J shed 7 bases, and the junction held 5 bases outside the gene matches. The CDR3 totals 13 residues. In germline, CDR1 is ENHRY, CDR2 SYGVKD.